The source of this T cell receptor beta chain is a study of shared clonotypes between healthy human individuals. Study information: Every donor yielded three CD4 naive, three CD4 memory, two CD8 naive and one CD8 memory plate. Overall study results and limits: It was expected that sequencing depth would affect clonotype sharing among donors. Specimens sampled were limited to blood, with tissue repertoires likely differing.

With regard to this clone: What it binds is not known.

Every subset's genomic DNA went evenly onto several immunoSEQ plates. The data were produced by immunoSEQ multiplex PCR, yet TCRdb's version contains in-frame clones alone and is incomplete. Among over a million clones, roughly 96% were seen once, and the ten largest hold 1% to 1.5%. The specimen sequenced was naive CD4+ T cells sorted from blood. As to subset: CD45RA+ positively selected. The TCR comes from a man under 40 in good health.

The CDR3 DNA reads as TGTGCCAGTAGTATCGACCCAGCCTCCTACGAGCAGTACTTC. This translates into CASSIDPASYEQYF. The rearrangement joins TRBV19 to TRBJ2-7; no definite D call. Germline V gene data show CDR1 as LNHDA and CDR2 as SQIVND (reference sequence). Deletions cut 3 bases from V and 0 bases from J, with 9 bases between. CDR3 length: 14 amino acids. The full variable domain, completed using reference TRBV19 and TRBJ2-7, is DGGITQSPKYLFRKEGQNVTLSCEQNLNHDAMYWYRQDPGQGLRLIYYSQIVNDFQKGDIAEGYSVSREKKESFPLTVTSAQKNPTAFYLCASSIDPASYEQYFGPGTRLTVT.